The rows below give T cell receptor beta chains drawn from one sample of a study of breast tumors, draining lymph nodes, adjacent tissues. TCRdb itself ran the multiplex PCR reads through MiXCR, one entry per CDR3 protein. The table has some 140,000 distinct CDR3 sequences, around 24% seen once. Sequenced: axillary lymph node tissue. Every receptor here comes from a female donor with breast cancer. Some clones in this sample may be carry-over from other donors' samples. CDR3s include the opening cysteine and the closing phenylalanine or tryptophan. A D gene is named only where the DNA matches it firmly. Clone size, where shown, is once, few, many, or a class for clones that have expanded.

many	TRBV2	TRBJ2-5	.	TGTGCCAGCAGTAAGGGGGGGGTAGGGCAAGAGACCCAGTACTTC	CASSKGGVGQETQYF
many	TRBV10-1	TRBJ2-1	TRBD2	TGCGCCAGCAGTGGGGCCGGGACTAGGGTGTACAATGAGCAGTTCTTC	CASSGAGTRVYNEQFF
.	TRBV28	TRBJ2-5	.	TGTGCCAGCAGACCTTCCCAACCGACCCAGTACTTC	CASRPSQPTQYF
many	TRBV15	TRBJ2-3	.	TGTGCCACCAGCAGACGGGGTAGCACAGATACGCAGTATTTT	CATSRRGSTDTQYF
many	TRBV5-6	TRBJ2-2	TRBD1	TGTGCCAGCAGCCCAACATCGACAGGGGCCGGGGAGCTGTTTTTT	CASSPTSTGAGELFF
many	TRBV5-1	TRBJ2-5	TRBD1	TGCGCCAGCAGCATCAGAGACAGGGGTCAAGAGACCCAGTACTTC	CASSIRDRGQETQYF
many	TRBV12-3/TRBV12-4	TRBJ2-3	.	TGTGCCAGCAGGGGGGCCCAACCGGGCGGCACAGATACGCAGTATTTT	CASRGAQPGGTDTQYF
many	TRBV10-3	TRBJ1-2	.	TGTGCCATCCAGGGCCAGTTTGGCGGCTACACCTTC	CAIQGQFGGYTF
few	TRBV6-5	TRBJ2-2	.	TGTGCCAGCAGTTACAGTGGAGCGGACCGGCACACCGGGGAGCTGTTTTTT	CASSYSGADRHTGELFF
many	TRBV20-1	TRBJ2-3	.	TGCAGTGCTTCCTGGCCCAGCCCCCCGTATACGCAGTATTTT	CSASWPSPPYTQYF
many	TRBV7-9	TRBJ1-5	TRBD1	TGTGCCAGCAGCCGTCATCCAGGGGGGGGAAGCAATCAGCCCCAGCATTTT	CASSRHPGGGSNQPQHF
many	TRBV2	TRBJ1-5	TRBD1	TGTGCCAGCAGCCGGGACAGGGGGGATCAGCCCCAGCATTTT	CASSRDRGDQPQHF
many	TRBV12-3/TRBV12-4	TRBJ2-7	.	TGTGCCAGCAGCCATTCCGGACAGACCAACGGCTACGAGCAGTACTTC	CASSHSGQTNGYEQYF
.	TRBV5-1	TRBJ2-2	.	TGCGCCAGCAGCTCTGACGGAGCCACCGGGGAGCTGTTTTTT	CASSSDGATGELFF
many	TRBV11-1	TRBJ2-3	TRBD1	TGTGCCAGCAGAAGTACAGGGGGAACCCGCACAGATACGCAGTATTTT	CASRSTGGTRTDTQYF
many	TRBV7-2	TRBJ2-3	.	TGTGCCAGCAGCTTATTAGGGGAAGATACGCAGTATTTT	CASSLLGEDTQYF
many	TRBV6-6	TRBJ2-2	TRBD1	TGTGCCAGCAGTTACACGTCGAAACAGGGGGCGCACACCGGGGAGCTGTTTTTT	CASSYTSKQGAHTGELFF
many	TRBV6-2/TRBV6-3	TRBJ2-7	TRBD2	TGTGCCAGCGGGACTAGCGGAGCCCCCCTGGGAGAGCAGTACTTC	CASGTSGAPLGEQYF